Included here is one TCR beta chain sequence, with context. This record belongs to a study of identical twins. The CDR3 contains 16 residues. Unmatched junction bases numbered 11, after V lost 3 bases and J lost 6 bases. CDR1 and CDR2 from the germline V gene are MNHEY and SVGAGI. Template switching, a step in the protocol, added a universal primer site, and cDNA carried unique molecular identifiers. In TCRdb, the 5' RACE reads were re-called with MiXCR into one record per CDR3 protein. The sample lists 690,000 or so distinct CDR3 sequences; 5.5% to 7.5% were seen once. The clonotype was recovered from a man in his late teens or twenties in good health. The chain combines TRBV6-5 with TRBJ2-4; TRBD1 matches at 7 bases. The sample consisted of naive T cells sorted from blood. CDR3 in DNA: TGTGCCAGCAGTTATACTAACAGGGGCAAGGGAAACATTCAGTACTTC. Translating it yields CASSYTNRGKGNIQYF.